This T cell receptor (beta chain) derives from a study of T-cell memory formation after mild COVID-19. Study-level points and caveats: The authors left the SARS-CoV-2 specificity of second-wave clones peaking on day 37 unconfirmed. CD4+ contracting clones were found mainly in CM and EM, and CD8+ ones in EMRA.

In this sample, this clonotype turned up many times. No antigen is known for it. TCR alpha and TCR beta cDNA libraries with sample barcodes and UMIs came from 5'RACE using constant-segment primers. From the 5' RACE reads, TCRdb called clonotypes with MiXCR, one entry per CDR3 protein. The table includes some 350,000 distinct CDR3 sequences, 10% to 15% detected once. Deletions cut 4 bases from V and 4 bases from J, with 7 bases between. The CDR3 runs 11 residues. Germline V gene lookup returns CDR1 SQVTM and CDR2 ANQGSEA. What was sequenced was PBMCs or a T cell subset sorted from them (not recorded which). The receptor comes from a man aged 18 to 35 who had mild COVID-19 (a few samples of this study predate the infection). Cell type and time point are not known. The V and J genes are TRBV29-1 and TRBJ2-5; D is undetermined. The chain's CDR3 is CSVVKGETQYF. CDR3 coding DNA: TGCAGCGTTGTAAAGGGAGAGACCCAGTACTTC.